These 6 T cell receptor beta chains originate from one sample sequenced in a study of blood T cell repertoires in COVID-19 (dated by TCRdb to the early 2020s). Receptors were amplified or captured by the immunoSEQ multiplex PCR assay. This immuneACCESS table, as held by TCRdb, lists in-frame sequences with V and J called but not all clones. Of the missing ones, under half trace to an unresolved V gene in checked studies; the others have no known cause. The sample table contains 250,000 to 300,000 clones; only one count was recorded for 75% to 95% of them. The ten largest clones represent about 1.1% of the sample. The sequenced material came from PBMCs or T cells enriched from blood (not recorded which). Receptors originate from a woman aged 25-40 years who had recovered from COVID-19.

The chain uses TRBV5-1 and TRBJ2-7; D unresolved. CDR1 is SGHRS and CDR2 is YFSETQ in the germline V gene. The germline V and J ends were trimmed by 2 bases and 6 bases, with 12 bases remaining between them. The CDR3 is made up of 13 amino acids. The CDR3 reads CASSFGTESEQYF. The CDR3, as DNA: TGCGCCAGCAGCTTCGGCACAGAGAGCGAGCAGTACTTC.

V and J are TRBV5-8 and TRBJ1-5; TRBD1 agrees at 7 bases. Germline values: CDR1 SGHTS, CDR2 YDEGEE. The J segment lost 7 bases and the V segment lost 4 bases, leaving 8 bases of the junction unmatched. CDR3 length: 14 amino acids. The CDR3, as DNA: TGTGCCAGCAGCCGTAGACAGGGAAACCAGCCCCAGCATTTT. The encoded protein is CASSRRQGNQPQHF. Together with reference TRBV5-8 and TRBJ1-5, the CDR3 gives the full variable domain: EAGVTQSPTHLIKTRGQQATLRCSPISGHTSVYWYQQALGLGLQFLLWYDEGEERNRGNFPPRFSGRQFPNYSSELNVNALELEDSALYLCASSRRQGNQPQHFGDGTRLSIL.

The chain uses TRBV13 and TRBJ2-1; 7 bases fit TRBD2. Germline loops: CDR1 PRHDT, CDR2 FYEKMQ (reference sequence). The ends lost 6 bases at V and 4 bases at J; junction bases unmatched: 9. There are 15 residues in the CDR3. CDR3 coding DNA: TGTGCCAGCAGTTATAGAGGCGGGAGTTACAATGAGCAGTTCTTC. It is translated as CASSYRGGSYNEQFF.

The chain links TRBV30 to TRBJ2-3; tentatively, D is TRBD1 (6 bases). The CDR3 runs to 14 residues. Deletions cut 2 bases from V and 4 bases from J, with 13 bases between. The V gene's germline CDR1 is GTSNPN and CDR2 SVGIG (reference sequence). The CDR3 nucleotides read TGTGCCTGGAGTTATGGTACAGGGTCAGATACGCAGTATTTT. Translating it yields CAWSYGTGSDTQYF.

The chain is built from TRBV7-2 and TRBJ2-3; D remains ambiguous. Germline CDR1 and CDR2: SGHTA and FQGNSA. V was clipped by 2 bases and J by 0 bases, with 6 bases between them. The CDR3 is made up of 14 amino acids. CDR3 protein: CASSLSRSTDTQYF. In nucleotides, the CDR3 is TGTGCCAGCAGCTTATCCCGGAGCACAGATACGCAGTATTTT.

The count of this clone is one. CDR3 sequence reads: CASSQSRGLAGTDTQYF. The CDR3 DNA follows: TGCGCCAGCAGCCAATCCCGAGGACTAGCGGGAACAGATACGCAGTATTTT. The chain combines TRBV4-3 with TRBJ2-3, with 12 bases identical to TRBD2. The V segment lost 2 bases and the J segment 3 bases; nucleotides outside the gene matches: 6. This CDR3 is 17 amino acids long. Germline V gives CDR1 LGHNA, CDR2 YSLEER.